These 19 T cell receptor beta chains came from one sample sequenced in a study of human T cells and chemical hapten exposure (dated by TCRdb to the early 2020s). Read against the paper, the sample's time point label means: pre-sensitization, week 0. The meaning of the sample's treatment or condition label: therapeutic diphenylcyclopropenone sensitization with weekly scalp DPC. Library construction relied on RACE. The sequencing machine was a NextSeq 500. The public reads were reanalyzed by TCRdb: fastp trimming at Q25, MiXCR alignment, in-frame beta chains only. Identical CDR3 protein sequences are pooled into one entry, listed with their most common genes and DNA. The sample table contains 84,000 or so distinct CDR3 sequences; only one count was recorded for around 8.8% of them. The biggest ten clones account for 2.5% to 3% of the sample. Sequencing was performed on whole blood, taken in connection with sensitization to the hapten diphenylcyclopropenone (DPC). Receptor source: a man aged 40-55 years with alopecia areata. Some clones in this sample may be carry-over from other donors' samples.

This clonotype was observed a handful of times. The gene calls are TRBV12-5 and TRBJ2-1; TRBD2 aligns across 13 bases. This CDR3 spans 16 amino acids. The germline V gene encodes CDR1 LGHNT and CDR2 FRNRAP. V was clipped by 8 bases and J by 5 bases; unmatched bases: 9. The CDR3 loop is CASSLGTSGTDNEQFF. CDR3 nucleotide sequence: TGTGCTAGTTCACTGGGGACTAGCGGGACAGACAATGAGCAGTTCTTC.

There are many counts of this clonotype. The gene calls are TRBV6-2 or TRBV6-3 and TRBJ2-7; the D gene is possibly TRBD2 (5 bases). The CDR3 extends over 14 amino acids. Germline V gene data show CDR1 as MNHEY and CDR2 as SVGEGT. V lost 7 bases to trimming and J lost 5 bases, with 18 bases between them. The CDR3 region is CASTPMREFNEQYV. CDR3 bases: TGTGCCAGCACTCCGATGAGGGAATTTAACGAGCAGTACGTC.

The genes are TRBV7-8 and TRBJ1-5; 7 positions match TRBD1. J was trimmed by 4 bases and V by 0 bases; bases with no gene match: 6. Germline CDR1 and CDR2: SGHVS and FQNEAQ. The CDR3 contains 16 residues. The CDR3 DNA sequence: TGTGCCAGCAGCTTAGCGAGGACAGGTCCAAATCAGCCCCAGCATTTT. Encoded protein: CASSLARTGPNQPQHF. Complete variable domain (other parts from reference TRBV7-8 and TRBJ1-5): GAGVSQSPRYKVAKRGQDVALRCDPISGHVSLFWYQQALGQGPEFLTYFQNEAQLDKSGLPSDRFFAERPEGSVSTLKIQRTQQEDSAVYLCASSLARTGPNQPQHFGDGTRLSIL.

The chain couples TRBV20-1 to TRBJ2-2, with 11 bases aligning to TRBD2. Germline V CDR1 and CDR2: DFQATT, SNEGSKA (reference sequence). V shed 4 bases, J shed 1 base, and the junction held 2 bases outside the gene matches. This CDR3 region has 15 residues. In DNA form, the CDR3 reads TGCAGTGCTAAGGGACTAGCGGAGAACACCGGGGAGCTGTTTTTT. This translates into CSAKGLAENTGELFF.

V is TRBV6-2 or TRBV6-3 and J is TRBJ2-7; tentative D call: TRBD2 (5 bases). V was shortened by 5 bases and J by 1 base, with 9 bases between the two germline ends. Per the germline V gene, CDR1 is MNHEY and CDR2 is SVGEGT. The CDR3 loop spans 13 amino acids. The CDR3 DNA reads as TGTGCCAGCAGTCCGGGGTGGTCCTACGAGCAGTACTTC. Its translation is CASSPGWSYEQYF.

V and J are TRBV24-1 and TRBJ2-1; a possible D gene is TRBD1 (6 bases). CDR3 length: 16 residues. Per the germline V gene, CDR1 is KGHDR and CDR2 is SFDVKD. V dropped 4 bases and J dropped 3 bases, with 15 bases sitting between them. CDR3 sequence: CATSDPNRVGYNEQFF. The CDR3 bases are TGTGCCACCAGTGACCCTAACAGGGTTGGCTACAATGAGCAGTTCTTC.

The table lists this clonotype with a few counts. V gene TRBV11-1 combines with J gene TRBJ2-3, with 8 positions matching TRBD2. The CDR3 sequence is 18 residues long. V gave up 4 bases and J gave up 5 bases; unmatched junction bases: 17. Germline CDR1 SGHAT, CDR2 FQDESV (reference sequence). The chain's CDR3 is CASSSRWGSGSMVDTQYF. The CDR3 DNA sequence: TGTGCCAGCAGCTCCCGGTGGGGGAGCGGGAGTATGGTAGATACGCAGTATTTT.

In this sample, this clonotype turned up many times. This rearrangement joins TRBV10-2 to TRBJ2-3; D call uncertain. Germline V gene lookup returns CDR1 WSHSY and CDR2 SAAADI. The V gene lost 4 bases and the J gene lost 4 bases, with 0 bases spanning the gap. CDR3 length: 10 amino acids. CDR3 amino acids: CASSADTQYF. The CDR3 DNA follows: TGCGCCAGCAGTGCAGATACGCAGTATTTT.

The chain joins TRBV6-6 to TRBJ2-7; TRBD2 agrees at 7 bases. CDR1 and CDR2 from the germline V gene are MNHNY and SVGAGI (reference sequence). With V trimmed by 5 bases and J by 6 bases, 7 bases remained unmatched. The CDR3 spans 13 residues. In nucleotides, the CDR3 is TGTGCCAGCAGTAGCGGGATTGTTGGCGAGCAGTACGTC. It is translated as CASSSGIVGEQYV.

At least ten counts were recorded for this clonotype. The chain combines TRBV20-1 with TRBJ1-2; no clear D gene. The CDR3 covers 15 residues. Per germline, CDR1 DFQATT and CDR2 SNEGSKA (reference sequence). The V end was cut by 1 base, the J end by 4 bases, with 16 bases between. CDR3 sequence: CSARVELVLSYGYTF. DNA of the CDR3: TGCAGTGCTAGAGTAGAATTAGTTTTAAGCTATGGCTACACCTTC.

This clonotype occurred a few times. The V and J genes are TRBV19 and TRBJ2-2; no clear D gene. This CDR3 region has 14 residues. The germline V gene has CDR1 LNHDA and CDR2 SQIVND (reference sequence). V was cut by 6 bases and J by 5 bases, with 13 bases left in between. In nucleotides, the CDR3 is TGTGCCAGTAGGGATTCAACAGAGACCGGGGAGCTGTTTTTT. This gives the protein CASRDSTETGELFF.

At least ten counts were recorded for this clonotype. The chain links TRBV12-3 or TRBV12-4 to TRBJ2-2, with TRBD1 matching 7 bases. Germline trimming cut 7 bases from V and 5 bases from J; bases unmatched to any gene: 13. CDR3 size: 16 residues. The DNA for the CDR3 is TGTGCCAGCATCATGACAGGGACCACAGGGACCGGGGAGCTGTTTTTT. Amino acid sequence: CASIMTGTTGTGELFF.

This clonotype was seen a few times. The J gene is TRBJ2-7, the V gene TRBV7-9; D possibly corresponds to TRBD2 (5 bases). The germline CDR1 and CDR2 sequences are SEHNR and FQNEAQ (reference sequence). The CDR3 length is 11 residues. CDR3 protein: CVAGKFYEQYV. The CDR3 coding sequence is TGTGTTGCGGGCAAGTTCTACGAGCAGTACGTC.

V and J are TRBV7-9 and TRBJ2-1, with TRBD2 matching 8 bases. V lost 7 bases and J lost 7; bases outside the gene matches: 12. This CDR3 has 15 residues. Per germline, CDR1 SEHNR and CDR2 FQNEAQ (reference sequence). The CDR3 coding sequence is TGTGCCAGCACCGAGGGGTCGGGAGGGAAGAATGAGCAGTTCTTC. Translation gives CASTEGSGGKNEQFF. Full variable domain (remainder filled in from reference TRBV7-9 and TRBJ2-1): DTGVSQNPRHKITKRGQNVTFRCDPISEHNRLYWYRQTLGQGPEFLTYFQNEAQLEKSRLLSDRFSAERPKGSFSTLEIQRTEQGDSAMYLCASTEGSGGKNEQFFGPGTRLTVL.

This clonotype was seen many times. V usage is TRBV29-1 and J usage is TRBJ1-2; D not resolved. Germline-derived CDR1 and CDR2 are SQVTM and ANQGSEA. V was cut by 4 bases and J by 6 bases, with 12 bases left in between. The CDR3 extends over 12 amino acids. The CDR3 loop reads CSVGSRSHGYTF. CDR3 DNA: TGCAGCGTTGGGTCACGGTCTCATGGCTACACCTTC.

The V and J genes are TRBV6-1 and TRBJ2-7; D ambiguous. V was shortened by 3 bases and J by 9 bases, with 15 bases between the two germline ends. The CDR3 consists of 13 residues. CDR1 and CDR2 from the germline V gene are MNHNS and SASEGT. CDR3 nucleotides: TGTGCCAGCAGTGATCTACTCCCCCTCGGGCAGTACGTC. Its translation is CASSDLLPLGQYV.

This clonotype was counted at least ten times. The chain has TRBV10-3 and TRBJ2-1, with a tentative D call TRBD2 (6 bases). V dropped 3 bases and J dropped 4 bases, with 19 bases sitting between them. The CDR3 totals 17 residues. Per germline, CDR1 ENHRY and CDR2 SYGVKD. CDR3 residues: CAISDSNLATIYNEQFF. Here the CDR3 DNA reads TGTGCCATCAGTGACAGTAACCTAGCGACAATTTACAATGAGCAGTTCTTC.

This clonotype was detected many times. V is TRBV6-6 and J is TRBJ1-5; D gene ambiguous. This CDR3 region has 17 residues. Germline V lookup: CDR1 MNHNY, CDR2 SVGAGI (reference sequence). Trimming took 6 bases from V and 9 from J, leaving 27 bases between them. The CDR3 DNA sequence: TGTGCCAGCAGACCTCTTGGGCCCGAAAGCCCATGGAGGCCCCAGCATTTT. This sequence encodes CASRPLGPESPWRPQHF.

This clonotype was seen repeatedly, ten times or more. DNA of the CDR3: TGTGCCAGCAGTTTCGAAGGGCAACGCGGCTACACCTTC. Its translation is CASSFEGQRGYTF. The chain links TRBV27 to TRBJ1-2; D not certain. Trimming removed 3 bases at V and 8 bases at J, with 13 bases between. The germline CDR1 and CDR2 sequences are MNHEY and SMNVEV (reference sequence). This CDR3 is built from 13 residues.